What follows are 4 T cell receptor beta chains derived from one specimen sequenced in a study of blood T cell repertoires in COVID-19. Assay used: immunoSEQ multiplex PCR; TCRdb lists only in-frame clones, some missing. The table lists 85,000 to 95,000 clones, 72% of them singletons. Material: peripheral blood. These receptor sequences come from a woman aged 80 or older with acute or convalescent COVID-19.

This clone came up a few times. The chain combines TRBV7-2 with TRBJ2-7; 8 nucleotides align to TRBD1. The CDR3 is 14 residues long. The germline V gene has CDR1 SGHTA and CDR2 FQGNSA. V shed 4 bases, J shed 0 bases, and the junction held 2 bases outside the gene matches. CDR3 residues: CASSSGQVSYEQYF. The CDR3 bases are TGTGCCAGCAGCTCGGGACAGGTCTCCTACGAGCAGTACTTC.

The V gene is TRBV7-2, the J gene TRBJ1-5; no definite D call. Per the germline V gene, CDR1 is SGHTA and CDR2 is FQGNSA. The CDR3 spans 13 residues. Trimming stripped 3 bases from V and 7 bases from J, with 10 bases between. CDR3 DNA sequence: TGTGCCAGCAGCTTGGGAGGGCCCCAGCCCCAGCATTTT. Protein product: CASSLGGPQPQHF.

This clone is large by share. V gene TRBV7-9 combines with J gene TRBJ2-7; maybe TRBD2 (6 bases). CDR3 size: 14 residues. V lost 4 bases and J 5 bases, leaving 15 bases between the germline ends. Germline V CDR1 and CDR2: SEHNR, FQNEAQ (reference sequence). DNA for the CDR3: TGTGCCAGCAGCTACTCGGGGGAGCCCGACGAGCAGTACTTC. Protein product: CASSYSGEPDEQYF.

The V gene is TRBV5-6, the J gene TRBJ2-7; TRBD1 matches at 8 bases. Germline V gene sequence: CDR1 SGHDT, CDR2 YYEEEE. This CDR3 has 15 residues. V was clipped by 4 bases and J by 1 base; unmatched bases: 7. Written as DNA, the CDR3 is TGTGCCAGCAGCCAGATCGACAGGGGATCCTACGAGCAGTACTTC. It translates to CASSQIDRGSYEQYF. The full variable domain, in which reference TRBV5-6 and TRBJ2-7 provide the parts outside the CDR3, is DAGVTQSPTHLIKTRGQQVTLRCSPKSGHDTVSWYQQALGQGPQFIFQYYEEEERQRGNFPDRFSGHQFPNYSSELNVNALLLGDSALYLCASSQIDRGSYEQYFGPGTRLTVT.